The T cell receptor (beta chain) under discussion was sequenced for a study of OX40 agonist ivuxolimab in advanced cancers. Study background: Allowance was made for prior anti-PD-1, anti-PD-L1 or anti-CTLA-4 therapy, and 40% had some.

The CDR3 consists of 15 residues. V lost 5 bases and J 9 bases, leaving 20 bases between the germline ends. Germline V gene data show CDR1 as SEHNR and CDR2 as FQNEAQ (reference sequence). Study results and limitations: The mean number of expanded clones was higher in CD8+ T cells than in CD4+. There was clonal expansion of CD4+ and CD8+ blood T cells by week 6 at 0.1 to 3.0 mg/kg. Low normalized T-cell clonal expansion was also seen in some nonresponders.

As for this clone: Antigen unknown.

Sequencing used immunoSEQ multiplex PCR; TCRdb keeps in-frame clones, though not all of them. The data show over 80,000 clones, with approximately 80% seen just once and about 5.5% held by the top ten. The chain combines TRBV7-9 with TRBJ2-1; D may be TRBD1 (5 bases). This receptor was obtained from an adult with an advanced solid tumor such as melanoma, head and neck, liver or kidney cancer. Sequenced material: CD4+ or CD8+ T cells sorted from blood, taken in a trial of the OX40 agonist ivuxolimab. CDR3 sequence reads: CASSPATMGLGEQFF. The DNA for the CDR3 is TGTGCCAGCAGCCCAGCGACGATGGGGCTGGGTGAGCAGTTCTTC.